This T cell receptor (beta chain) was recorded in a study of blood T cell repertoires in COVID-19. The wider study: Sources were T cells, B-cell-depleted T cells, or PBMCs; the material itself was cDNA or gDNA.

The data were produced by immunoSEQ multiplex PCR, yet TCRdb's version contains in-frame clones alone and is incomplete. The profile shows 350,000 or so clones, 70% to 90% of them singletons. This clone has just one count. This CDR3 is built from 16 residues. Germline CDR1 and CDR2: SGHAT and FQNNGV. The V segment lost 4 bases and the J segment 3 bases; nucleotides outside the gene matches: 4. The chain joins TRBV11-2 to TRBJ2-2; the match to TRBD2 covers 11 bases. This clonotype was obtained from a woman aged 30 to 39 with COVID-19, enrolled during active disease. The sample taken for sequencing was peripheral blood. The CDR3 loop is CASSSGLAGYTGELFF. CDR3 sequence (DNA): TGTGCCAGCAGCTCAGGACTAGCGGGTTACACCGGGGAGCTGTTTTTT.